This is a list of T cell receptor beta chains from one sample in a study of T cell responses to AZD1222 COVID-19 vaccine. Libraries were prepared by immunoSEQ multiplex PCR; TCRdb keeps only in-frame clonotypes and omits some of them. The sample yields 120,000 or so clones, approximately 86% seen once. The sample in question was peripheral blood, obtained 28 days after the second AZD1222 dose. These receptors originate from an adult who received the AZD1222 COVID-19 vaccine. Each CDR3 is given with its conserved first and last residue. Each record gives: D gene, V gene, clone size, J gene, CDR3 DNA, CDR3 protein. The D gene is left open where the match is weak. Rows give clone size only sometimes, using once, few, many, or a class for an expanded clone.

d_gene: .; v_gene: TRBV6-5; abundance: .; j_gene: TRBJ1-1; CDR3nt: TGTGCCAGCAGTTTCCGGGGGACTGAAGCTTTCTTT; CDR3aa: CASSFRGTEAFF
d_gene: TRBD1; v_gene: TRBV5-1; abundance: few; j_gene: TRBJ1-2; CDR3nt: TGCGCCAGCAGCTCCCGGCAGGGGGCATATGGCTACACCTTC; CDR3aa: CASSSRQGAYGYTF
d_gene: TRBD1; v_gene: TRBV7-8; abundance: .; j_gene: TRBJ1-1; CDR3nt: TGTGCCAGCAGCCTCGTGGACAGGGCGAACACTGAAGCTTTCTTT; CDR3aa: CASSLVDRANTEAFF
d_gene: TRBD1; v_gene: TRBV5-6; abundance: .; j_gene: TRBJ1-2; CDR3nt: TGTGCCAGCAGTTTCCGGGACAGGGTTAACTATGGCTACACCTTC; CDR3aa: CASSFRDRVNYGYTF
d_gene: .; v_gene: TRBV6-1; abundance: .; j_gene: TRBJ1-2; CDR3nt: TGTGCCAGCAGTGAAACCCTTGGGGGACTCACTGGCTACACCTTC; CDR3aa: CASSETLGGLTGYTF
d_gene: .; v_gene: TRBV3-1/TRBV3-2; abundance: .; j_gene: TRBJ2-7; CDR3nt: TGTGCCAGCAGCCAAGGAATTGGGCAGTCCTACGAGCAGTACTTC; CDR3aa: CASSQGIGQSYEQYF
d_gene: .; v_gene: TRBV28; abundance: .; j_gene: TRBJ1-5; CDR3nt: TGTGCCAGCATCCCGACAGGCCGCAATCAGCCCCAGCATTTT; CDR3aa: CASIPTGRNQPQHF
d_gene: TRBD1; v_gene: TRBV7-2; abundance: few; j_gene: TRBJ1-1; CDR3nt: TGTGCCAGCAGCTTGTTGGGGACAGGGCCCGATGAAGCTTTCTTT; CDR3aa: CASSLLGTGPDEAFF
d_gene: .; v_gene: TRBV28; abundance: once; j_gene: TRBJ2-2; CDR3nt: TGTGCCAGCAGTTTTTTCCAGGGAAGCGGGGAGCTGTTTTTT; CDR3aa: CASSFFQGSGELFF
d_gene: TRBD1; v_gene: TRBV7-2; abundance: .; j_gene: TRBJ2-2; CDR3nt: TGTGCCAGCAGCTGGACAGGGGCTAACACCGGGGAGCTGTTTTTT; CDR3aa: CASSWTGANTGELFF
d_gene: TRBD2; v_gene: TRBV4-1; abundance: .; j_gene: TRBJ2-1; CDR3nt: TGCGCCAGCAGCCGCGAATGGGAGGGGCGCGGGAATGAGCAGTTCTTC; CDR3aa: CASSREWEGRGNEQFF
d_gene: .; v_gene: TRBV14; abundance: .; j_gene: TRBJ1-1; CDR3nt: TGTGCCAGCAGCCATCCGGGATTCACTGAAGCTTTCTTT; CDR3aa: CASSHPGFTEAFF
d_gene: TRBD2; v_gene: TRBV29-1; abundance: .; j_gene: TRBJ2-2; CDR3nt: TGCAGCGCTCGCCCGGGACTAGCGGCGAACACCGGGGAGCTGTTTTTT; CDR3aa: CSARPGLAANTGELFF
d_gene: .; v_gene: TRBV7-9; abundance: .; j_gene: TRBJ2-7; CDR3nt: TGTGCCAGCAGCTTAGGGTATACCGAGCAGTACTTC; CDR3aa: CASSLGYTEQYF
d_gene: .; v_gene: TRBV3-1/TRBV3-2; abundance: .; j_gene: TRBJ1-2; CDR3nt: TGTGCCAGCAGCCCTATAGACCGTAACTATGGCTACACCTTC; CDR3aa: CASSPIDRNYGYTF
d_gene: TRBD2; v_gene: TRBV6-5; abundance: .; j_gene: TRBJ2-1; CDR3nt: TGTGCCAGCAGTTACGGACTAGCGGGATCAGTAGATGAGCAGTTCTTC; CDR3aa: CASSYGLAGSVDEQFF
d_gene: .; v_gene: TRBV21-1; abundance: once; j_gene: TRBJ2-7; CDR3nt: TGTGCCAGAGGATGGACAGACTACGAGCAGTACTTC; CDR3aa: CARGWTDYEQYF
d_gene: .; v_gene: TRBV7-8; abundance: .; j_gene: TRBJ1-3; CDR3nt: TGTGCCAGCAGCCCCCGGGTGGGTTCTGCTGGAAACACCATATATTTT; CDR3aa: CASSPRVGSAGNTIYF
d_gene: TRBD2; v_gene: TRBV19; abundance: .; j_gene: TRBJ2-1; CDR3nt: TGTGCCAGCTCACTAGCGGGACCTTTCAATGAGCAGTTCTTC; CDR3aa: CASSLAGPFNEQFF
d_gene: TRBD2; v_gene: TRBV5-1; abundance: .; j_gene: TRBJ2-5; CDR3nt: TGCGCCAGCAGCTTGGGGACTAGCGGGGACCAAGAGACCCAGTACTTC; CDR3aa: CASSLGTSGDQETQYF
d_gene: .; v_gene: TRBV12-3/TRBV12-4; abundance: .; j_gene: TRBJ2-7; CDR3nt: TGTGCCAGCAGTTTAGGGAATTACGAGCAGTACTTC; CDR3aa: CASSLGNYEQYF
d_gene: TRBD1; v_gene: TRBV7-3; abundance: .; j_gene: TRBJ1-2; CDR3nt: TGTGCCAGCAGCTTAGCACAGGGGGAAGGCTACACCTTC; CDR3aa: CASSLAQGEGYTF
d_gene: .; v_gene: TRBV25-1; abundance: few; j_gene: TRBJ2-5; CDR3nt: TGTGCCAGCAGTACCACGGAGACCCAGTACTTC; CDR3aa: CASSTTETQYF
d_gene: .; v_gene: TRBV28; abundance: .; j_gene: TRBJ1-2; CDR3nt: TGTGCCAGCAGTGTAACCTACCGAGGGCGCGATGGCTACACCTTC; CDR3aa: CASSVTYRGRDGYTF
d_gene: .; v_gene: TRBV5-1; abundance: .; j_gene: TRBJ2-1; CDR3nt: TGCGCCAGCAGCTTGGGTCAGGGCGACGATGAGCAGTTCTTC; CDR3aa: CASSLGQGDDEQFF
d_gene: .; v_gene: TRBV7-9; abundance: .; j_gene: TRBJ2-7; CDR3nt: TGTGCCAGCAGCTTAGTCCCGGGGGAGCAGTACTTC; CDR3aa: CASSLVPGEQYF
d_gene: .; v_gene: TRBV12-3/TRBV12-4; abundance: .; j_gene: TRBJ2-1; CDR3nt: TGTGCCAGCAGTTTAACGAATGAGCAGTTCTTC; CDR3aa: CASSLTNEQFF
d_gene: .; v_gene: TRBV10-3; abundance: .; j_gene: TRBJ1-1; CDR3nt: TGTGCCATCAGTGAGTCGAACGGGGGGAACACTGAAGCTTTCTTT; CDR3aa: CAISESNGGNTEAFF
d_gene: .; v_gene: TRBV25-1; abundance: .; j_gene: TRBJ2-5; CDR3nt: TGTGCCAGCAGTGTGGAGAGGGACATGGAGAGTCAAGAGACCCAGTACTTC; CDR3aa: CASSVERDMESQETQYF
d_gene: .; v_gene: TRBV5-1; abundance: .; j_gene: TRBJ1-1; CDR3nt: TGCGCCAGCAGCTCCGATAGCCCGAACACTGAAGCTTTCTTT; CDR3aa: CASSSDSPNTEAFF
d_gene: .; v_gene: TRBV20-1; abundance: .; j_gene: TRBJ2-1; CDR3nt: TGCAGTGCCGATAGTTACGGTGAGCAGTTCTTC; CDR3aa: CSADSYGEQFF
d_gene: TRBD2; v_gene: TRBV7-3; abundance: .; j_gene: TRBJ2-7; CDR3nt: TGTGCCAGCAGCCCCGATGGGACTAGCAGCTACGAGCAGTACTTC; CDR3aa: CASSPDGTSSYEQYF
d_gene: TRBD1; v_gene: TRBV2; abundance: .; j_gene: TRBJ2-7; CDR3nt: TGTGCCAGCGTACGACAGGGAGACGAGCAGTACTTC; CDR3aa: CASVRQGDEQYF
d_gene: .; v_gene: TRBV7-9; abundance: .; j_gene: TRBJ2-1; CDR3nt: TGTGCCAGCAGCTTGCCATCGGACAAAAGGGGGAATGAGCAGTTCTTC; CDR3aa: CASSLPSDKRGNEQFF
d_gene: TRBD2; v_gene: TRBV11-2; abundance: once; j_gene: TRBJ2-1; CDR3nt: TGTGCCAGCAGCTCCTTGCGCGGGAGGGTCTATGAGCAGTTCTTC; CDR3aa: CASSSLRGRVYEQFF
d_gene: TRBD1; v_gene: TRBV9; abundance: .; j_gene: TRBJ2-1; CDR3nt: TGTGCCAGCAGCCGTAGCACAGGGGGACGCAATGAGCAGTTCTTC; CDR3aa: CASSRSTGGRNEQFF
d_gene: TRBD2; v_gene: TRBV3-1/TRBV3-2; abundance: .; j_gene: TRBJ2-5; CDR3nt: TGTGCCAGCAGCCATTCTTCGGGGACTAGCGGGGGGAGGATACAAGAGACCCAGTACTTC; CDR3aa: CASSHSSGTSGGRIQETQYF
d_gene: TRBD2; v_gene: TRBV10-3; abundance: .; j_gene: TRBJ2-1; CDR3nt: TGTGCCATCAGTGAAGCTAGCGGGAGAGGTAATGAGCAGTTCTTC; CDR3aa: CAISEASGRGNEQFF
d_gene: .; v_gene: TRBV13; abundance: .; j_gene: TRBJ1-3; CDR3nt: TGTGCCAGCAGCTTAGGACGATCCTTAAACACCATATATTTT; CDR3aa: CASSLGRSLNTIYF
d_gene: .; v_gene: TRBV9; abundance: .; j_gene: TRBJ2-3; CDR3nt: TGTGCCAGCAGCGTAGCGATCACTCTCACAGATACGCAGTATTTT; CDR3aa: CASSVAITLTDTQYF
d_gene: .; v_gene: TRBV25-1; abundance: .; j_gene: TRBJ1-2; CDR3nt: TGTGCCAGCAGTGATCGTGACTACTTCCCCGACACCTTC; CDR3aa: CASSDRDYFPDTF
d_gene: TRBD1; v_gene: TRBV9; abundance: .; j_gene: TRBJ1-5; CDR3nt: TGTGCCAGCAGCCCCGGGACAGGTAGCAATCAGCCCCAGCATTTT; CDR3aa: CASSPGTGSNQPQHF
d_gene: .; v_gene: TRBV29-1; abundance: once; j_gene: TRBJ2-5; CDR3nt: TGCAGCGTTGATCAGACACAAGAGACCCAGTACTTC; CDR3aa: CSVDQTQETQYF
d_gene: .; v_gene: TRBV2; abundance: .; j_gene: TRBJ1-1; CDR3nt: TGTGCCAGCAGGGAGCGAGTGAACCCTGAAGCTTTCTTT; CDR3aa: CASRERVNPEAFF